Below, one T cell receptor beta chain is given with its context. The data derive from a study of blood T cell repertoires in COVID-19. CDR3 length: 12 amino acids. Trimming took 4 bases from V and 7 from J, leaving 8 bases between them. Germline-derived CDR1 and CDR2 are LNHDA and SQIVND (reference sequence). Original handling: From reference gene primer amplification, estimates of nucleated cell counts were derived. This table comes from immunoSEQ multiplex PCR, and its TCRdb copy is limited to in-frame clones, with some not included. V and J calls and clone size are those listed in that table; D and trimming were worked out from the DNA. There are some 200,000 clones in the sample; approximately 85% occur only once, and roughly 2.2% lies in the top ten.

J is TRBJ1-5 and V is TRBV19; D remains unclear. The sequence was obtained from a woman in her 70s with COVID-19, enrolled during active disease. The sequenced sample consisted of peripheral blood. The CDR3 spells CASSTSSQPQHF. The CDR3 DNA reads TGTGCCAGTAGTACCTCTTCCCAGCCCCAGCATTTT.